This entry concerns a single T cell receptor (beta chain). What antigen it recognizes has not been identified. It has no much larger one-base neighbor in the sample; base qualities were not kept. A single peripheral blood draw of approximately 120 mL on average was collected from each donor into heparinised tubes. A BD FACSAria II was used to sort naive, central memory, regulatory and stem cell-like memory CD4+ T cells with a panel that included CD45RO, CCR7, CD25, CD127, CD95 and CD27. All sorted populations exceeded 98% purity. Right away, PBMCs were isolated by Lymphoprep density gradient centrifugation and were stained directly, with no culture step. So that batch effects would be minimized, each experiment stained and sorted samples in pairs, pairing one healthy donor with one patient. This record comes from a study of beta chain features in type 1 diabetes (dated by TCRdb to 2017 to 2018). Background for the entire study: Mean age, gender distribution, total cell number and subset yield did not differ between patients and healthy donors. A total of roughly 98,000,000 sorted cells were examined across all samples, and a strong correlation was observed between cell number per subset and RNA yield. In the study, recently diagnosed type 1 diabetes patients and matched healthy donors were compared on the TCRB repertoires of their sorted circulating CD4+ T cell subsets. Regulatory and stem cell-like memory subsets were isolated from only 8 patients and about eight healthy donors, whereas naive and central memory subsets came from all 30 or so donors. General findings and caveats noted by the study authors: Naive, central memory and regulatory TCRB repertoires appeared more similar among patients than among healthy donors. HLA sub-analyses involved small numbers of individuals, so any influence of HLA type on TCRB rearrangement remained unresolved. PCR may preferentially amplify shorter templates, but because patient and control samples were amplified and corrected together, any resulting skew would affect both groups equally. In all four CD4+ subsets, TCRB CDR3 length was moderately but significantly shorter in type 1 diabetes patients. Because cDNA was sequenced instead of genomic DNA, highly expressing activated cells could be over-represented, though the groups showed no difference in activation or CD3 levels. Fewer insertions and more nucleotide deletions at VDJ recombination sites were observed in patients with type 1 diabetes, implying thymic rearrangement abnormalities.

The High Capacity cDNA Reverse Transcription Kit was used to reverse transcribe all of the isolated RNA, meaning that expressed TCRB transcripts were what got sequenced. Deep immunoSEQ sequencing was applied to naive, central memory and regulatory T cell samples, giving an average of around 3.8 million total reads per sample. Sorted cells were lysed in RLT buffer and RNA was extracted with DNase-treated RNeasy Micro or Mini kits, depending on cell number. To prevent cross-contamination, every cell subset was processed on its own, while patient and healthy donor samples were processed together. Using the immunoSEQ multiplex PCR, TCRB sequences were amplified from cDNA into 87-bp fragments spanning the CDR3 region. Amplicons were sequenced on the Illumina HiSeq platform. In the authors' own workflow: PCR bias was corrected computationally using synthetic template baselines, and reads within Hamming distance 2 were collapsed, with unmergeable singletons discarded. By aligning reads against IMGT, V, D and J genes, CDR3 length, and insertions or deletions at six rearrangement sites were assigned. Within each subset, clonotype counts were normalized to sorted cell number, and only after that were true diversity and Gini coefficients computed with the tcR R package. The overlap coefficient, calculated on TCRB nucleotide sequences, was used to quantify repertoire sharing. TCRdb obtained this table from immuneACCESS and retained in-frame rearrangements with V and J assigned. These tables miss some clones; where compared with another copy, unresolved V genes account for less than half of the shortfall, and the remainder is unexplained. The V and J calls and clone size come from that table; D and trimming were worked out from the DNA. Counted in this sample were around 180,000 clones; more than 10% of them appeared once. The ten most abundant clones make up roughly 0.56% of the sample.

V and J lose 1 base and 0 bases, and a span of 8 bases separates them. Reading from cysteine to phenylalanine, the CDR3 counts 14 amino acids. The DNA shown is the 42-base CDR3, in frame from base 1. Based on the germline V gene (reference sequence), the CDR1 and CDR2 sequences are SGHNT and YYREEE. What was sequenced was central memory CD4+ T cells from blood. The chain uses TRBV5-4 and TRBJ2-7; perhaps TRBD2 is the D gene, with 5 bases matching. The clonotype was recovered from a woman between 18 and 30 years old in good health. Read as DNA, the sequence is TGTGCCAGCAGCTTGACGGGAAGCTCCTACGAGCAGTACTTC. Translated, it reads CASSLTGSSYEQYF.